The rows below give T cell receptor beta chains drawn from one sample of a study of cytomegalovirus exposure and HLA in healthy donors. Method: immunoSEQ multiplex PCR; TCRdb's copy keeps in-frame clones and lacks some. The sample holds about 160,000 clones, about 85% seen once. Sample: PBMCs. These receptors were collected from a human donor in good health. The CDR3 runs from the conserved cysteine through the conserved F or W. D genes are given only for firm matches. Clone size is given for some rows only: seen once, a few or many times, or a class if the clone is expanded.

v_gene,abundance,j_gene,d_gene,CDR3nt,CDR3aa
TRBV28,.,TRBJ2-7,.,TGTGCCAGCAGCCCCGTGGGAGGGGGAGGGCCGGGGGAGCAGTACTTC,CASSPVGGGGPGEQYF
TRBV7-2,once,TRBJ2-1,TRBD2,TGTGCCAGCAGCTTAGTAAGCGGGGGGGCCCCCAATGAGCAGTTCTTC,CASSLVSGGAPNEQFF
TRBV7-2,.,TRBJ2-5,TRBD2,TGTGCCAGCAGCTTTATCCTAGCGGGACGAGAAGAGACCCAGTACTTC,CASSFILAGREETQYF
TRBV21-1,few,TRBJ1-5,.,TGTGCCAGCAGCAAGATTCCGGGACAGGGATCGCGGAATCAGCCCCAGCATTTT,CASSKIPGQGSRNQPQHF
TRBV5-1,.,TRBJ2-1,.,TGCGCCAGCAGACCCGGGGTAGCCGGAAATGAGCAGTTCTTC,CASRPGVAGNEQFF
TRBV5-1,.,TRBJ2-5,.,TGCGCCAGCAACCCGAGGTCAGGGAATTTTGGAGAGACCCAGTACTTC,CASNPRSGNFGETQYF
TRBV18,.,TRBJ2-1,TRBD1,TGTGCCAGCTCAACCCCAGGGGGTGAGCAGTTCTTC,CASSTPGGEQFF
TRBV29-1,.,TRBJ2-1,TRBD2,TGCAGCGTTTGGGGGAGGGAGGCACACAATGAGCAGTTCTTC,CSVWGREAHNEQFF
TRBV10-3,.,TRBJ2-1,TRBD2,TGTGCCATCAGTGAGAATCGTATACTCGGGACTAGCGGAAACAATGAGCAGTTCTTC,CAISENRILGTSGNNEQFF
TRBV7-6,.,TRBJ2-7,.,TGTGCCAGCAGCCCTAACCCAGACATCACCTCCTACGAGCAGTACTTC,CASSPNPDITSYEQYF
TRBV18,.,TRBJ2-1,TRBD2,TGTGCCAGCTCACCACGGGCTAGCGGGCTGGCCTCCAATGAGCAGTTCTTC,CASSPRASGLASNEQFF
TRBV28,.,TRBJ1-5,.,TGTGCCAGCAGTTCTTATCAGCCCCAGCATTTT,CASSSYQPQHF
TRBV13,.,TRBJ2-1,TRBD2,TGTGCCAGCAGCGCCCAGCGGGATCAGTCCTACAATGAGCAGTTCTTC,CASSAQRDQSYNEQFF
TRBV14,.,TRBJ2-7,.,TGTGCCAGCAGCCAGAATGGTCCATGGGGCCAAAACTACGAGCAGTACTTC,CASSQNGPWGQNYEQYF
TRBV9,.,TRBJ2-5,TRBD1,TGTGCCAGCAGCGCCCAACAGGGGGATCTTGAGACCCAGTACTTC,CASSAQQGDLETQYF
TRBV5-1,.,TRBJ2-7,.,TGCGCCAGTAAGCTTGCATACTCCTACGAGCAGTACTTC,CASKLAYSYEQYF
TRBV30,.,TRBJ2-5,.,TGTGCCTGGAAACTGGGTAGGCGGGAGACCCAGTACTTC,CAWKLGRRETQYF
TRBV6-5,once,TRBJ2-5,TRBD1,TGTGCCAGCAGTTATCTAGGGGGCGGTCGCCAAGAGACCCAGTACTTC,CASSYLGGGRQETQYF
TRBV30,.,TRBJ1-1,.,TGTGCCTGGGAGTCGACGTTCAGGGCTGAAGCTTTCTTT,CAWESTFRAEAFF
TRBV6-5,.,TRBJ1-5,.,TGTGCCAGCAGTTACAATCAGGGTCAGCCCCAGCATTTT,CASSYNQGQPQHF
TRBV19,.,TRBJ1-1,.,TGTGCCAGTAGGGAGGGTGGTACTGAAGCTTTCTTT,CASREGGTEAFF
TRBV13,.,TRBJ2-3,.,TGTGCCAGCAGCTTAACCTTGGTACTGACTAGTGTCCCAGATACGCAGTATTTT,CASSLTLVLTSVPDTQYF
TRBV30,few,TRBJ1-5,.,TGTGCCTGGAGGCAGGGCGCCCATAGCAATCAGCCCCAGCATTTT,CAWRQGAHSNQPQHF
TRBV28,.,TRBJ2-2,TRBD2,TGTGCCAGCAGTCCCCCGCCTACTAGCGGGAGGGACAACACCGGGGAGCTGTTTTTT,CASSPPPTSGRDNTGELFF